The 19 T cell receptor beta chains below come from one sample, sequenced in a study of cytotoxic CD8 clonotypes in ibrutinib-treated CLL. Here immunoSEQ multiplex PCR was the method, and the copy in TCRdb shows in-frame clones only, minus some. The sample shows approximately 70,000 clones, around 84% of them seen only once. The sequences come from PBMCs, collected at disease progression, from a patient treated with ibrutinib. The receptors originated from a human donor with chronic lymphocytic leukemia.

The rearrangement uses TRBV14 and TRBJ2-3, with 9 bases lining up with TRBD2. Per germline, CDR1 SGHDN and CDR2 FVKESK. V was clipped by 2 bases and J by 2 bases; unmatched bases: 2. The CDR3 extends over 15 amino acids. The CDR3 bases are TGTGCCAGCAGCCAACCGGGACTAGCCACAGATACGCAGTATTTT. Translating gives CASSQPGLATDTQYF.

The chain employs TRBV11-2 and TRBJ2-3; 10 positions agree with TRBD2. Looked up from germline, CDR1 is SGHAT and CDR2 is FQNNGV. J lost 4 bases, V lost 1 base, and 5 bases had no gene match. This CDR3 comprises 16 residues. CDR3 amino acids: CASSLASGGWADTQYF. The CDR3 coding sequence is TGTGCCAGCAGCTTAGCTAGCGGGGGCTGGGCAGATACGCAGTATTTT.

The rearrangement links TRBV4-1 to TRBJ1-2, with D unclear. Trimming took off 0 bases at V and 4 bases at J, with 12 bases between the two ends. This CDR3 has 15 residues. Germline loops: CDR1 MGHRA, CDR2 YSYEKL. CDR3 sequence reads: CASSQDDGPSYGYTF. The CDR3 nucleotides read TGCGCCAGCAGCCAAGACGACGGACCGTCCTATGGCTACACCTTC.

The chain links TRBV5-4 to TRBJ2-1; unclear D gene. V gave up 0 bases and J gave up 6 bases, with 19 bases separating them. The V gene's germline CDR1 is SGHNT and CDR2 YYREEE (reference sequence). This CDR3 contains 17 residues. Here the CDR3 DNA reads TGTGCCAGCAGCTTGGTTCGGGCAGGTCGTTTTGGCAATGAGCAGTTCTTC. This gives the protein CASSLVRAGRFGNEQFF.

The chain employs TRBV7-3 and TRBJ2-5; TRBD2 matches 9 bases. CDR3 length: 15 residues. The V and J ends lost 1 base and 5 bases, in that order; junction bases with no gene match: 5. The germline gives CDR1 SGHTA, CDR2 FQGTGA. CDR3 loop: CASSLKGSGSETQYF. CDR3 DNA sequence: TGTGCCAGCAGCTTAAAAGGTAGCGGGAGTGAGACCCAGTACTTC.

The chain carries TRBV23-1 and TRBJ1-1; D call uncertain. TRBV23-1 is an ORF, and what it does is uncertain. The CDR3 runs 14 residues. Trimming took 7 bases from V and 4 from J, leaving 16 bases between them. CDR3 coding DNA: TGCGCCAGCAACCGAGCTCCGGTTGGCACTGAAGCTTTCTTT. It specifies CASNRAPVGTEAFF.

CDR3 protein: CASSPPWQGIYNEQFF. The DNA for the CDR3 is TGTGCCAGCAGCCCCCCGTGGCAGGGGATATACAATGAGCAGTTCTTC. The V call is TRBV7-9, the J call TRBJ2-1, with D perhaps TRBD1 (6 bases). The CDR3 length is 16 residues. V was pared by 5 bases and J by 4 bases, with 18 bases between. From germline, CDR1 is SEHNR and CDR2 FQNEAQ (reference sequence).

The chain employs TRBV6-6 and TRBJ2-7, with 9 bases lining up with TRBD1. In germline, CDR1 is MNHNY, CDR2 SVGAGI (reference sequence). The CDR3 extends over 15 amino acids. V shed 6 bases and J 3 bases; nucleotides not matched to a gene: 9. The CDR3 is CASRATGGAIYEQYF. The CDR3 DNA reads TGTGCCAGCAGAGCAACAGGGGGCGCGATCTACGAGCAGTACTTC.

The CDR3 reads CASSSMTSNPINEQFF. Here the CDR3 DNA reads TGTGCCAGCAGCTCAATGACATCCAACCCCATCAATGAGCAGTTCTTC. This chain joins TRBV7-9 and TRBJ2-1, with D unresolved. Trimming left V 4 bases short and J 6 bases short, with 19 bases between. CDR3 length equals 16 residues. Germline V lookup: CDR1 SEHNR, CDR2 FQNEAQ (reference sequence).

The chain recombines TRBV5-1 with TRBJ2-1; D tentatively reads TRBD1 or TRBD2 (5 bases each). V lost 7 bases and J 0 bases, leaving 14 bases between the germline ends. Germline V lookup: CDR1 SGHRS, CDR2 YFSETQ. The CDR3 extends over 15 amino acids. The CDR3 reads CASSPRDGSYNEQFF. Written as DNA, the CDR3 is TGCGCCAGCTCACCCAGGGACGGCTCCTACAATGAGCAGTTCTTC.

The chain combines TRBV5-1 with TRBJ2-3, with 10 bases identical to TRBD2. Looked up from germline, CDR1 is SGHRS and CDR2 is YFSETQ. The CDR3 contains 17 residues. The trim removed 5 bases at V and 0 bases at J, leaving 9 bases unmatched. CDR3 sequence reads: CASRSLPSGGSTDTQYF. The CDR3 DNA is TGCGCCAGCAGGTCCCTACCTAGCGGGGGAAGCACAGATACGCAGTATTTT.

The chain couples TRBV2 to TRBJ1-6; D gene ambiguous. Germline values: CDR1 SNHLY, CDR2 FYNNEI. Between the trimmed V and J ends, which lost 3 bases and 9 bases, there was a span of 15 bases. The CDR3 spans 15 residues. DNA for the CDR3: TGTGCCAGCAGTGAGTCTGAGGTCCATAGTTCACCCCTCCACTTT. Protein: CASSESEVHSSPLHF.

The chain links TRBV6-1 to TRBJ1-6, with D possibly TRBD1 on 6 matching bases. CDR3 length equals 15 residues. Germline V gives CDR1 MNHNS, CDR2 SASEGT. V shed 6 bases and J shed 0 bases, with 9 bases lying between them. The CDR3: CASRTGHSYNSPLHF. CDR3 nucleotides: TGTGCCAGCAGGACAGGACACTCCTATAATTCACCCCTCCACTTT.

J is TRBJ2-7 and V is TRBV14; the D is unclear. The V end was cut by 4 bases, the J end by 2 bases, with 3 bases between. The CDR3 sequence is 11 residues long. Germline assignment: CDR1 SGHDN and CDR2 FVKESK. The CDR3 region has the DNA TGTGCCAGCAGCCTTACCTACGAGCAGTACTTC. Its protein product is CASSLTYEQYF.

The count of this clone is one. One end of the junction varies from germline; a read error may be responsible. This chain links TRBV11-3 with TRBJ1-5; D may be TRBD1 (5 bases). Germline CDR1 SGHNT, CDR2 YENEEA. This CDR3 spans 19 amino acids. The CDR3 loop is CASSVDTLAAVRGNQPQHF. In DNA, the CDR3 is TGTGCCAGCAGCGTAGACACCCTGGCAGCCGTAAGGGGAAATCAGCCCCAGCATTTT.

The rearrangement joins TRBV6-5 to TRBJ1-5; tentatively, D is TRBD1 (6 bases). This CDR3 spans 14 amino acids. Per the germline V gene, CDR1 is MNHEY and CDR2 is SVGAGI. The V end was cut by 6 bases, the J end by 5 bases, with 14 bases between. The chain's CDR3 is CASSVGGPDQPQHF. In DNA form, the CDR3 reads TGTGCCAGCAGCGTTGGGGGGCCCGATCAGCCCCAGCATTTT.

The chain has TRBV30 and TRBJ2-7; D is possibly TRBD2 (7 bases). V was trimmed by 8 bases and J by 7 bases, leaving 24 bases between them. The CDR3 loop spans 14 amino acids. CDR1 is GTSNPN and CDR2 is SVGIG in the germline V gene (reference sequence). The CDR3 spells CAGSLGGGGREQYF. As DNA, the CDR3 is TGTGCCGGGTCCCTCGGGGGCGGGGGTAGGGAGCAGTACTTC.

V gene TRBV6-1 combines with J gene TRBJ1-1, with D maybe TRBD1 (5 bases). This CDR3 has 12 amino acids. The germline gives CDR1 MNHNS, CDR2 SASEGT. The CDR3 nucleotides are TGTACGACACGGGGTTGGGGGACTGAAGCTTTCTTT. It translates to CTTRGWGTEAFF.

This chain joins TRBV27 and TRBJ2-6; 10 bases match TRBD2. Germline V lookup: CDR1 MNHEY, CDR2 SMNVEV (reference sequence). Trimming cost V 4 bases and J 0 bases; bases outside gene matches: 15. The CDR3 consists of 21 residues. CDR3 coding DNA: TGTGCCAGCAGTTCCCTCCCCTGGCGGCTAGCGGGAGACTCTGGGGCCAACGTCCTGACTTTC. Its translation is CASSSLPWRLAGDSGANVLTF.